This TCR beta chain was observed in a study of OX40 agonist ivuxolimab in advanced cancers. Study-level information: Partial responses occurred in three patients (one hepatocellular carcinoma, two cutaneous melanoma).

After removal of 0 bases from V and 4 bases from J, the junction contained 11 bases not matched to a gene. This CDR3 region has 18 residues. The germline V gene has CDR1 SGHDN and CDR2 FVKESK. Libraries were prepared by immunoSEQ multiplex PCR; TCRdb keeps only in-frame clonotypes and omits some of them. The repertoire holds tens of thousands of clones, with over 80% as singletons. Autoimmune disease history or systemic immunosuppression led to patient exclusion. Sequencing used CD4+ or CD8+ T cells sorted from blood, obtained in a trial of the OX40 agonist ivuxolimab. This clonotype was obtained from an adult with an advanced solid tumor such as melanoma, head and neck, liver or kidney cancer. The chain joins TRBV14 to TRBJ1-2, with TRBD1 identical over 10 bases. This CDR3 is CASSQDPRTGGLSYGYTF. For the CDR3, the DNA is TGTGCCAGCAGCCAAGATCCTAGGACAGGGGGACTTTCCTATGGCTACACCTTC.